The TCR beta chain under discussion was sequenced for a study of cytomegalovirus exposure and HLA in healthy donors. Overall study results and limits: As confirmed in vitro, three CMV-associated chains were specific for CMV antigens.

Of note for this clone: Antigen specificity is unknown.

The germline gives CDR1 SGHNT, CDR2 YENEEA. Trimming pared 5 bases from V and 0 bases from J, leaving 13 bases between. The CDR3 extends over 15 amino acids. The donors formed part of the approximately 110-subject validation cohort, distinct from the 666-subject first cohort. Profiling relied on immunoSEQ multiplex PCR, and the TCRdb table lists in-frame clones only, not all of them. The data hold some 200,000 clones, with roughly 86% observed a single time. This TCR came from a young man in good health and CMV-seropositive. The material sequenced was PBMCs. The rearrangement links TRBV11-3 to TRBJ1-1, with a tentative D call TRBD1 (6 bases). The CDR3 reads CASSTGQTMNTEAFF. The CDR3 bases are TGTGCCAGCAGCACAGGACAGACTATGAACACTGAAGCTTTCTTT.